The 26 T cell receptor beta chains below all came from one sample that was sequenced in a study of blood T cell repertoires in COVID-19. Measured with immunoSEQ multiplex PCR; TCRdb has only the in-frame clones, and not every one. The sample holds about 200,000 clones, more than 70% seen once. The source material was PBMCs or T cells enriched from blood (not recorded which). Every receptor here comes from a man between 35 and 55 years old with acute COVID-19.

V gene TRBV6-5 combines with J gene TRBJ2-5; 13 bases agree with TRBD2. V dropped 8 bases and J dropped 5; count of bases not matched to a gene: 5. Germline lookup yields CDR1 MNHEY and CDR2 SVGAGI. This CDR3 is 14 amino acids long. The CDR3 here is CASRLAGGGETQYF. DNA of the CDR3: TGTGCCAGCCGACTAGCGGGAGGAGGGGAGACCCAGTACTTC.

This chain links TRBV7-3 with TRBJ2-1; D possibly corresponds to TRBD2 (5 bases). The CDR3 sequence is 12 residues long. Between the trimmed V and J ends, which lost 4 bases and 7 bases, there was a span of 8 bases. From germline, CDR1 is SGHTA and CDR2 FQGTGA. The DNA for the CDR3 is TGTGCCAGCAGCTCGGGGTGGAATGAGCAGTTCTTC. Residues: CASSSGWNEQFF.

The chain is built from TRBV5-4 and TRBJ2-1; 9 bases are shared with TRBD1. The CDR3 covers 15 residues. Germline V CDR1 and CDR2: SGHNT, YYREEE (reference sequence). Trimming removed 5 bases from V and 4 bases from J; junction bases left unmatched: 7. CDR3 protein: CASSPTGGLYNEQFF. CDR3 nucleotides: TGTGCCAGCAGTCCAACAGGGGGCCTATACAATGAGCAGTTCTTC.

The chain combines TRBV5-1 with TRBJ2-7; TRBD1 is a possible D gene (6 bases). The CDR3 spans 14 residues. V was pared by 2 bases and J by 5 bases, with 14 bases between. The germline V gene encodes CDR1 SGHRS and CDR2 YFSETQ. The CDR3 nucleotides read TGCGCCAGCAGCTTAGCAGGGGCCTGGGACGAGCAGTACTTC. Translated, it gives CASSLAGAWDEQYF.

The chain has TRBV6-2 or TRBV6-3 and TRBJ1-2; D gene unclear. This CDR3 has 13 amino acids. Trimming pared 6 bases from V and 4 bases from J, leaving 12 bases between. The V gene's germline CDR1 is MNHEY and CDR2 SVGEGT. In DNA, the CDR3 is TGTGCCAGCAGCGAGGACGGACTCTATGGCTACACCTTC. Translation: CASSEDGLYGYTF.

For the CDR3, the DNA is TGTGCCAGCAGCGAAACTAGCGAAAACTACAATGAGCAGTTCTTC. Translating gives CASSETSENYNEQFF. The genes are TRBV25-1 and TRBJ2-1; 7 bases are shared with TRBD2. CDR3 size: 15 residues. The J segment lost 3 bases and the V segment lost 6 bases, leaving 8 bases of the junction unmatched. The V gene's germline CDR1 is MGHDK and CDR2 SYGVNS.

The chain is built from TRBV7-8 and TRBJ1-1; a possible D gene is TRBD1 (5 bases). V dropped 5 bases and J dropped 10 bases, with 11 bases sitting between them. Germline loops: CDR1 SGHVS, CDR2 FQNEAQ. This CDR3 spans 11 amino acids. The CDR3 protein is CASSTTAGAFF. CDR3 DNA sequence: TGTGCCAGCAGCACGACAGCGGGAGCTTTCTTT.

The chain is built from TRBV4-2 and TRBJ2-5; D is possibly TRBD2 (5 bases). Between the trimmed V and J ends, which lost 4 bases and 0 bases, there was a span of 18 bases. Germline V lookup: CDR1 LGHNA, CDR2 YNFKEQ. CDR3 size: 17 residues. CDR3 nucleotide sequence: TGTGCCAGCAGCCCAACGACGGGGTTTTGGGACCAAGAGACCCAGTACTTC. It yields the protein CASSPTTGFWDQETQYF.

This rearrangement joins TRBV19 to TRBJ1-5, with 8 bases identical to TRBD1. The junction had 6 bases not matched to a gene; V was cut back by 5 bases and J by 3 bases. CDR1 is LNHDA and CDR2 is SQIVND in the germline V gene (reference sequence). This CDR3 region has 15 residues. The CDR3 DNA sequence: TGTGCCAGTAGTGCAGGGGGCTACGACAATCAGCCCCAGCATTTT. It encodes CASSAGGYDNQPQHF.

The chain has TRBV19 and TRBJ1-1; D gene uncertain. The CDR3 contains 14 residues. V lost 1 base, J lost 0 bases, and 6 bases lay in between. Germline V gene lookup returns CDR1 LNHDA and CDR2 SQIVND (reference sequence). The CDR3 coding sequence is TGTGCCAGTAGTATAGGCCCGGTGAACACTGAAGCTTTCTTT. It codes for CASSIGPVNTEAFF.

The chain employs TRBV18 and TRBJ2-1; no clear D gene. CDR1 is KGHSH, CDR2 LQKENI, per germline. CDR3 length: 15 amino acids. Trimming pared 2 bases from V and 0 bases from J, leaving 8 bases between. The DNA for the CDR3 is TGTGCCAGCTCACCAGGTCTGAGCTCCTACAATGAGCAGTTCTTC. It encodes CASSPGLSSYNEQFF.

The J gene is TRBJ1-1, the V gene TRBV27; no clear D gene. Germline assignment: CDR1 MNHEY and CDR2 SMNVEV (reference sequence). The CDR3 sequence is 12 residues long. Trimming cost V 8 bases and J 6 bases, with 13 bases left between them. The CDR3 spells CASGFRVAEAFF. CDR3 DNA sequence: TGTGCCAGCGGATTCCGGGTAGCTGAAGCTTTCTTT.

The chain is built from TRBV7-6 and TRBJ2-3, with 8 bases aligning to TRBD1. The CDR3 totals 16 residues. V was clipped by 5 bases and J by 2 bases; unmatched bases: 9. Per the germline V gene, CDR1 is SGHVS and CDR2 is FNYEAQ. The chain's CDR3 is CASSEFRDRFTDTQYF. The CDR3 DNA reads TGTGCCAGCAGCGAATTCCGGGACAGGTTCACAGATACGCAGTATTTT.

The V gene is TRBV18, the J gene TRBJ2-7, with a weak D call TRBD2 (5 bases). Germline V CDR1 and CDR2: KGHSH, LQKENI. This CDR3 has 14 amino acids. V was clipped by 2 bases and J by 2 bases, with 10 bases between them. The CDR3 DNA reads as TGTGCCAGCTCACCAAGCGGCATTACCTACGAGCAGTACTTC. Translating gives CASSPSGITYEQYF.

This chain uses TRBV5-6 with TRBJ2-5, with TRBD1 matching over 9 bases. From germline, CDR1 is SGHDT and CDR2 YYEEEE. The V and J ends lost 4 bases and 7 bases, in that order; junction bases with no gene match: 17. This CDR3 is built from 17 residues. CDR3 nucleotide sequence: TGTGCCAGCAGCCTAGCCGCTCCGGGACAGGGATTGGGGACCCAGTACTTC. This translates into CASSLAAPGQGLGTQYF.

Here the CDR3 reads CASSLNQPQHF. The CDR3 DNA is TGTGCCAGCAGTTTAAATCAGCCCCAGCATTTT. The chain employs TRBV6-5 and TRBJ1-5, with D unclear. CDR1 and CDR2 (germline): MNHEY, SVGAGI. Trimming removed 4 bases from V and 4 bases from J, with 2 bases in between. The CDR3 totals 11 residues.

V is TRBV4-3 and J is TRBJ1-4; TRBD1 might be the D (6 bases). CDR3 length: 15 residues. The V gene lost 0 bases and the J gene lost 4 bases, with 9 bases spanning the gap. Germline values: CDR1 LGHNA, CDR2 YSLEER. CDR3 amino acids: CASSQEDSDNEKLFF. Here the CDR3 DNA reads TGCGCCAGCAGCCAAGAGGACAGCGATAATGAAAAACTGTTTTTT.

CDR3 protein: CASSQDPAGRYGYTF. The CDR3 bases are TGTGCCAGCAGCCAAGATCCCGCAGGGCGCTATGGCTACACCTTC. The genes are TRBV3-1 (or the pseudogene TRBV3-2) and TRBJ1-2; D is possibly TRBD1 (5 bases). The CDR3 is 15 residues long. With 0 bases removed from V and 4 bases from J, the gap between germline ends came to 12 bases. Germline-derived CDR1 and CDR2 are LGHDT and YNNKEL (reference sequence).

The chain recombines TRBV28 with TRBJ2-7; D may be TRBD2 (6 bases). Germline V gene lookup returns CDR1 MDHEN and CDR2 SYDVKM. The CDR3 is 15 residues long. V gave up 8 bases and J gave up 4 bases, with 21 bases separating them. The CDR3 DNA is TGTGCCAGCTTAGGTGGGACGGGAGTCCGGTACGAGCAGTACTTC. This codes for CASLGGTGVRYEQYF.

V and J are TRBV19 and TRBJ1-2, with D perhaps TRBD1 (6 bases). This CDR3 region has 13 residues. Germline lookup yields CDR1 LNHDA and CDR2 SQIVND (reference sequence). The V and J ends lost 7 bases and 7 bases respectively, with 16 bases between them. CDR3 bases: TGTGCCAGTATGGGGGCAGGGAGAGTTGGCTACACCTTC. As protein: CASMGAGRVGYTF.

The CDR3 region is CASRSLLAETYEQYF. CDR3 DNA: TGTGCCAGCAGGTCTTTACTAGCTGAGACCTACGAGCAGTACTTC. The chain joins TRBV6-5 to TRBJ2-7; maybe TRBD2 (6 bases). With 6 bases removed from V and 2 bases from J, the gap between germline ends came to 17 bases. CDR3 length equals 15 residues. Germline assignment: CDR1 MNHEY and CDR2 SVGAGI.

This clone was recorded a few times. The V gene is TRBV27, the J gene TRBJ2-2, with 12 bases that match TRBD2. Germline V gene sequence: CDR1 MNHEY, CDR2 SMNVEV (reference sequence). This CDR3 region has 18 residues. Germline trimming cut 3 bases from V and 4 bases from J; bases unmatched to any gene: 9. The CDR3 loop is CASSFKGLAGVSTGELFF. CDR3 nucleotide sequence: TGTGCCAGCAGTTTTAAGGGACTAGCGGGTGTCTCCACCGGGGAGCTGTTTTTT.

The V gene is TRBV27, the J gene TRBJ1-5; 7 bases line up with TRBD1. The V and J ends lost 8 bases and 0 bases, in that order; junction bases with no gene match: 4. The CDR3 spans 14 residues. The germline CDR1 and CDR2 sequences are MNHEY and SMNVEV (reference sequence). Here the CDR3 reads CASADRDSNQPQHF. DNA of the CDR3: TGTGCCAGCGCAGACAGGGATAGCAATCAGCCCCAGCATTTT.

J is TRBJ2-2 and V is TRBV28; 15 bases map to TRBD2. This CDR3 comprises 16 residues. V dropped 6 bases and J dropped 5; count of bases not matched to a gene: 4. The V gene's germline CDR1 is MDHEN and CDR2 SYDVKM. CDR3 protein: CASSRTSGRVTGELFF. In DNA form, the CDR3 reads TGTGCCAGCAGCCGGACTAGCGGGAGGGTAACCGGGGAGCTGTTTTTT.

CDR3 coding DNA: TGTGCCAGCAGTTCCCAGGGATCAGATACGCAGTATTTT. Translating it yields CASSSQGSDTQYF. The chain uses TRBV27 and TRBJ2-3; D may be TRBD1 (5 bases). This CDR3 is built from 13 residues. V was pared by 4 bases and J by 4 bases, with 9 bases between. Looked up from germline, CDR1 is MNHEY and CDR2 is SMNVEV (reference sequence).

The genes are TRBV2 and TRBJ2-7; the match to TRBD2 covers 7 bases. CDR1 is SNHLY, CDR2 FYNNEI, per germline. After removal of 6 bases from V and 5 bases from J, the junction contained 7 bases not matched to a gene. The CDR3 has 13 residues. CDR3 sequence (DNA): TGTGCCAGCAGACCAACGGGAGGCCACGAGCAGTACTTC. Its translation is CASRPTGGHEQYF.